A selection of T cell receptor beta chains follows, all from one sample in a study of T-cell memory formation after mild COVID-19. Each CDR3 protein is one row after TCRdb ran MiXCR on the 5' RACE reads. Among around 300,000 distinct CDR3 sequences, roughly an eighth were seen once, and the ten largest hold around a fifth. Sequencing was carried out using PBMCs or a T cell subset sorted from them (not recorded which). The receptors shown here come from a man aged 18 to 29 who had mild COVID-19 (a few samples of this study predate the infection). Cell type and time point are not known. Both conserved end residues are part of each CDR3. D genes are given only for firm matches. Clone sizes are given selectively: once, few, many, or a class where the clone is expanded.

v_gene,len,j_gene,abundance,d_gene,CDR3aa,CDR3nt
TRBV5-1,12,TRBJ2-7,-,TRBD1,CASSFSGGEQYF,TGCGCCAGCAGCTTTTCAGGGGGCGAGCAGTACTTC
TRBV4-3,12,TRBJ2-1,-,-,CASSQDTFEQFF,TGCGCCAGCAGCCAAGATACGTTTGAGCAGTTCTTC
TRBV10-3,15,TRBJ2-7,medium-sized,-,CAISDPGLPNYEQYF,TGTGCCATCAGTGACCCGGGACTTCCTAACTACGAGCAGTACTTC
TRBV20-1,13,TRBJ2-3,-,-,CSAIYWGEDTQYF,TGCAGTGCTATTTACTGGGGGGAAGATACGCAGTATTTT
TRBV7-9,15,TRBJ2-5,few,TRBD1,CASSPRPGGEETQYF,TGTGCCAGCAGCCCCAGGCCAGGGGGCGAAGAGACCCAGTACTTC
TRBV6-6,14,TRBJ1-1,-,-,CASSYGGMDTEAFF,TGTGCCAGCAGTTACGGGGGCATGGACACTGAAGCTTTCTTT
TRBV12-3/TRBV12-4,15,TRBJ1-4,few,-,CASSPARGDGEKLFF,TGTGCCAGCAGTCCAGCTCGGGGGGATGGTGAAAAACTGTTTTTT
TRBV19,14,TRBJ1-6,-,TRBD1,CASSIGTANSPLHF,TGTGCCAGTAGTATCGGGACAGCTAATTCACCCCTCCACTTT
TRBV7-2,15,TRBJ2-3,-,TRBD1,CASSWTGGGTDTQYF,TGTGCCAGCAGCTGGACAGGGGGCGGGACAGATACGCAGTATTTT
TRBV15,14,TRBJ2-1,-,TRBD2,CATALSGVFNEQFF,TGTGCCACCGCCCTAAGCGGGGTATTCAATGAGCAGTTCTTC
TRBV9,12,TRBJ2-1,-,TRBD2,CASSVDPGGQFF,TGTGCCAGCAGCGTAGATCCGGGGGGGCAGTTCTTC
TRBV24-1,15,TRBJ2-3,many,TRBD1,CATSFGQGRTDTQYF,TGTGCCACCAGTTTCGGACAGGGGAGGACAGATACGCAGTATTTT
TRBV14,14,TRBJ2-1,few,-,CASSIQTSYNEQFF,TGTGCCAGCAGCATTCAAACCTCCTACAATGAGCAGTTCTTC
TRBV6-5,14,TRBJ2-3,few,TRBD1,CASSYPTGADTQYF,TGTGCCAGCAGTTACCCCACAGGGGCAGATACGCAGTATTTT
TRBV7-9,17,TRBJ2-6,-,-,CASTQSAARSGANVLTF,TGTGCCAGCACTCAAAGTGCGGCCCGCTCTGGGGCCAACGTCCTGACTTTC
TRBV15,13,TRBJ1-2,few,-,CATSLTGYYGYTF,TGTGCCACCAGTCTAACAGGTTACTATGGCTACACCTTC
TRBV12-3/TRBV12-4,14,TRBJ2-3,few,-,CASMPRRTTDTQYF,TGTGCCAGCATGCCTAGAAGGACAACAGATACGCAGTATTTT
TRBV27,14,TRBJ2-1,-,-,CASSRASSYNEQFF,TGTGCCAGCAGTAGGGCTAGCTCCTACAATGAGCAGTTCTTC
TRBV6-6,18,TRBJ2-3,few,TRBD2,CASSPPPGTSGGTDTQYF,TGTGCCAGCAGTCCACCCCCCGGGACTAGCGGGGGTACAGATACGCAGTATTTT
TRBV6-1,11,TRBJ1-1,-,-,CASSEWSEAFF,TGTGCCAGCAGTGAATGGTCTGAAGCTTTCTTT
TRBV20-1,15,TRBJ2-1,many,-,CSAGRMGREIIEQFF,TGCAGTGCTGGTCGTATGGGACGGGAGATAATCGAGCAGTTCTTC
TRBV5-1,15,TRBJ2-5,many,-,CASSLGGSGGETQYF,TGCGCCAGCAGCTTGGGGGGCTCTGGTGGAGAGACCCAGTACTTC
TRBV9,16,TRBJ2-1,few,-,CASSETYSPTYNEQFF,TGTGCCAGCAGCGAGACTTATTCACCGACCTACAATGAGCAGTTCTTC
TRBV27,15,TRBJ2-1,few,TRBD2,CASSPRGGALGEQFF,TGTGCCAGCAGTCCCCGGGGGGGGGCCCTAGGTGAGCAGTTCTTC
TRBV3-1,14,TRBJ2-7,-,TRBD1,CASRQTGGAYEQYF,TGTGCCAGCAGGCAAACAGGGGGCGCCTACGAGCAGTACTTC
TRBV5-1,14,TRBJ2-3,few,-,CASSVPGISDTQYF,TGCGCCAGCAGCGTCCCAGGGATATCTGATACGCAGTATTTT
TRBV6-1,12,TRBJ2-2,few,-,CAAWDGGGELFF,TGTGCCGCCTGGGACGGCGGGGGGGAGCTGTTTTTT
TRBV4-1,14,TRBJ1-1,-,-,CASTPTSDGGEAFF,TGCGCCAGCACTCCGACTTCCGACGGTGGGGAAGCTTTCTTT
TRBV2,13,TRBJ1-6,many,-,CAKGKPPQDPLHF,TGTGCCAAGGGAAAGCCCCCCCAGGATCCCCTCCACTTT
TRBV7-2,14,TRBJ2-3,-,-,CASSLGVAPDTQYF,TGTGCCAGCAGCTTAGGGGTAGCGCCAGATACGCAGTATTTT
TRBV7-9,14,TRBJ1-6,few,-,CASSPQAGDSPLHF,TGTGCCAGCAGCCCACAGGCAGGAGATTCACCCCTCCACTTT
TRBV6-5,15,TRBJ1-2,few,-,CASSYSKQGIYGYTF,TGTGCCAGCAGTTACTCGAAGCAGGGGATCTATGGCTACACCTTC
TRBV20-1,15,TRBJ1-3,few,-,CSARGGADSGNTIYF,TGCAGTGCTAGGGGGGGGGCAGACTCTGGAAACACCATATATTTT
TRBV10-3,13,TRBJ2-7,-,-,CAIGQILEHEQYF,TGTGCCATTGGACAGATTCTAGAGCACGAGCAGTACTTC
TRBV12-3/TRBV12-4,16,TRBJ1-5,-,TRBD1,CASIFLAGQGGQPQHF,TGTGCCAGCATCTTCTTGGCGGGACAGGGAGGGCAGCCCCAGCATTTT
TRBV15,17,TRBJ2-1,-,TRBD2,CATSRDISGGGYNEQFF,TGTGCCACCAGCAGAGATATTAGCGGGGGTGGCTACAATGAGCAGTTCTTC
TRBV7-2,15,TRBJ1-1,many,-,CASSLALQGNTEAFF,TGTGCCAGCAGCTTAGCGCTACAGGGGAACACTGAAGCTTTCTTT
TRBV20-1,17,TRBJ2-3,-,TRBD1,CSASGNRDRGSSDTQYF,TGCAGTGCTAGCGGGAACCGGGACAGGGGGAGTTCAGATACGCAGTATTTT
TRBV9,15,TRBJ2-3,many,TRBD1,CASSGGQASTDTQYF,TGTGCCAGCAGCGGTGGACAGGCTAGCACAGATACGCAGTATTTT
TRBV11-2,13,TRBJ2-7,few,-,CASSLASTGEQYF,TGTGCCAGCAGCTTAGCCTCGACGGGCGAGCAGTACTTC
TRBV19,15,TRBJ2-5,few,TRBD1,CASRGPGQGRQTQYF,TGTGCCAGTAGGGGGCCGGGACAGGGTCGACAGACCCAGTACTTC
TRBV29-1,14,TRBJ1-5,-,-,CSVAEGDSNQPQHF,TGCAGCGTTGCTGAGGGGGATAGCAATCAGCCCCAGCATTTT